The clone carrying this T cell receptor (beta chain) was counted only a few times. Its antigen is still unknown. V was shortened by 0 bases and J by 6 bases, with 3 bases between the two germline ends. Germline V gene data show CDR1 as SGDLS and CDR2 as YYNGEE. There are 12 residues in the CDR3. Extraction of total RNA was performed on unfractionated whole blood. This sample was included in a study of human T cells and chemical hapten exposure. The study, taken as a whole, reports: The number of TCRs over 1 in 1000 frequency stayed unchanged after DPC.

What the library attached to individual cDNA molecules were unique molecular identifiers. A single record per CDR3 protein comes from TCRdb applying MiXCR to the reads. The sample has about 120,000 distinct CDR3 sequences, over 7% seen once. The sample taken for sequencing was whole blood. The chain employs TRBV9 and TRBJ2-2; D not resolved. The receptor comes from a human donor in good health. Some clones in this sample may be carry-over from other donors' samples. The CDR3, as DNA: TGTGCCAGCAGCGTAGCGGCCGGGGAGCTGTTTTTT. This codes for CASSVAAGELFF.